This TCR beta chain derives from a study of T cell changes during pregnancy in multiple sclerosis. The assay was immunoSEQ multiplex PCR, and TCRdb's table has in-frame clones only and misses some. The data hold approximately 20,000 clones, with around 86% observed a single time. This clone was seen only once. The V end lost 1 base, the J end lost 5 bases, and 14 bases lay between the germline ends. The CDR3 sequence is 15 residues long. Germline CDR1 is MNHEY and CDR2 is SVGAGI. This rearrangement joins TRBV6-5 to TRBJ1-1; possible D gene TRBD1, 5 bases. This material consisted of CD8+ T cells from peripheral blood mononuclear cells, taken in the third trimester of pregnancy. This sequence was found in a female donor in good health, enrolled as a control in a pregnancy study. CDR3 coding DNA: TGTGCCAGCAGTTACTACCCAGTTGGGGGGACTGAAGCTTTCTTT. Residues: CASSYYPVGGTEAFF.